This TCR beta chain appears in the sequencing data of a study of shared clonotypes between healthy human individuals (dated by TCRdb to 2018 to 2020). About the full investigation: The cohort included three men and a couple of women between 18 and 49 years of age. Per donor, three plates each were used for CD4 naive and CD4 memory, two for CD8 naive, and one for CD8 memory. The study deeply sequenced blood TCR repertoires of roughly five healthy adults to estimate repertoire size and the extent of clonotype sharing between individuals. To increase sequencing depth and limit assay-specific biases, different laboratories used diverse techniques to prepare libraries and sequence TCR repertoires. Each donor's leukapheresis produced roughly between roughly 0.85 and 10 billion PBMCs. Points the paper makes about the study in general: Sampling was limited to blood, and TCR repertoires in tissue likely differ from TCR repertoires in blood. Incomplete sequencing was indicated by rarefaction of sorted-subset datasets, despite the large sequencing depth. Across a few donors, roughly 5% of naive CD4, 3% to 4% of naive CD8, 2.3% of memory CD4, and 0.3% to 0.45% of memory CD8 clonotypes were shared. The genetic and exposure-history diversity represented was limited by the small number of donors. Based on pairwise subsampling, the degree of clonotype sharing among donors was expected to be affected by sequencing depth. Naive subsets generally had larger estimated clonotype richness than memory subsets did. Compared with non-shared clonotypes, clonotypes shared by all four sorted-subset donors had higher generation probabilities.

This clone has just a few counts. Its recognized antigen is unknown. The input lacks base qualities; no much larger clone sits a single base away. The CDR3 contains 13 residues, cysteine and phenylalanine counted. The DNA shown is the 39-base CDR3, in frame from base 1. CDR1 ENHRY and CDR2 SYGVKD are derived from the germline V gene. The donors were healthy, HIV-negative adults who had no recently reported acute infections or vaccinations. Every donor was a Caucasian adult living in Nashville, Tennessee, USA. CD4+ T cells were enriched by magnetic negative selection; naive cells were then positively selected on CD45RA, and the negative fraction formed the memory subset. Blood was obtained by leukapheresis, after which PBMCs were separated by Ficoll-Histopaque density gradient centrifugation and cryopreserved in liquid nitrogen vapor phase. Analytical flow cytometry was used to check the purity and quantity of every magnetically sorted T cell population. From each sorted fraction, genomic DNA was isolated and quantified by UV absorbance on a Nanodrop 2000c.

TCR CDR3 regions were amplified from genomic DNA by multiplex PCR using the deep immunoSEQ assay. For each cell subset, the extracted genomic DNA was distributed evenly across all wells of several immunoSEQ 96-well plates, and each plate served as one replicate. For sorted subsets, each replicate PCR was loaded with approximately 0.2 ug genomic DNA, equivalent to some 31,000 T cell genomes. The purified libraries were quantified using a Qubit 3.0 fluorometer, sized with a Bioanalyzer 2100, and then quantified again using the KAPA Library Quantification kit. A separate single-read 150-cycle Illumina NextSeq 550 flow cell was used to sequence each immunoSEQ 96-well plate. From the authors' description of their analysis: Because the immunoSEQ output held only junctional sequences and lacked quality scores, the filtering could not match the filtering applied to full-length reads. To assign V/J genes and CDR3, sequences were annotated using PyIR, a Python wrapper for IgBLAST v1.9, with IMGT germline references. Any read was removed if the V/J assignment was weak (E-value above 1e-6), the CDR3 was missing, or the read contained stop codons, out-of-frame junctions, or ambiguous translated residues. V3J clonotypes were defined by identical inferred V gene, J gene, and CDR3 amino acid sequence. To compute the percentage overlap between repertoires, the number of shared unique clonotypes was divided by the size of the smaller repertoire. Three approaches were used to assess repertoire richness: RTK rarefaction, the Chao1 estimator, and Recon v2.1 estimates of unobserved clonotypes. Generation probabilities were computed with OLGA for all TCRbeta clonotypes obtained by the gDNA method from four donors. TCRdb provides this immuneACCESS table in a form limited to in-frame rearrangements. Some clones are lacking; in checked studies, under half of them reflect an unresolved V gene, and why the rest are absent is not known. D and trimming come from the DNA, and the V and J calls and clone size come from that table. The sample includes 2 million or so clones, with approximately 95% observed a single time. More than 0.1% of the sample lies in the top ten.

The sample was naive CD4+ T cells sorted from blood. The cell subset or site label, read with the paper, signifies: CD45RA+ positively selected. This receptor was taken from a man aged 18 to 29 in good health. The V and J genes are TRBV10-3 and TRBJ2-7; a tentative D match to TRBD2 spans 7 bases. Read as DNA, the sequence is TGTGCGATCTTGGACAGCCTCGGGAGGGAGCAGTACTTC. This sequence encodes CAILDSLGREQYF.